This TCR beta chain was identified in a study of blood T cells in healthy people across ages. Overall study results and limits: Those diversity estimates obtained from one million T cells were thought to be underestimates.

A second PCR of 7 to 11 cycles used a sample-barcoded 5' primer and a J-beta primer mix. Each sample provided no less than 2.5 million CDR3-containing paired-end reads. TCRdb ran MiXCR on the 5' RACE reads and lists one entry per CDR3 protein. The sample has nearly 800,000 distinct CDR3 sequences, 25% seen once; the top ten hold more than 3%. This clonotype was picked up a small number of times. Its antigen is unidentified. V gave up 1 base and J gave up 7 bases, with 11 bases separating them. CDR3 size: 14 residues. The germline V gene encodes CDR1 SGHTA and CDR2 FQGNSA. These data were likewise used in another study, on T cells of mothers and their children. Turning to that study: The people who donated were three healthy Caucasian mothers and their six children.

The V and J genes are TRBV7-2 and TRBJ2-1; maybe TRBD2 (6 bases). The clonotype originates from a boy younger than 18 in good health. The sequenced material came from blood. The CDR3 is CASSLGTIRNEQFF. Here the CDR3 DNA reads TGTGCCAGCAGCTTAGGGACTATCAGGAATGAGCAGTTCTTC.